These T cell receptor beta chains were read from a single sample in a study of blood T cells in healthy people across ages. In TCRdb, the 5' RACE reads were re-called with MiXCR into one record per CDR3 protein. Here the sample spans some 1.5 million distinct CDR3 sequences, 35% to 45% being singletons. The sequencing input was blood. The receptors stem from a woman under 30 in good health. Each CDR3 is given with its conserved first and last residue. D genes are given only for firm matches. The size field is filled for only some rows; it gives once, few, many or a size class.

CDR3 protein: CASSVTSGTKTQYF
CDR3 DNA: TGTGCCAGCAGCGTAACTAGCGGGACAAAGACCCAGTACTTC
clone size: .
V gene: TRBV11-2
D gene: TRBD2
J gene: TRBJ2-5

CDR3 protein: CASSEYLQETQYF
CDR3 DNA: TGTGCCAGCAGTGAATATTTACAAGAGACCCAGTACTTC
clone size: .
V gene: TRBV25-1
D gene: .
J gene: TRBJ2-5

CDR3 protein: CASSGAPGRLETSDTQYF
CDR3 DNA: TGCGCCAGCAGTGGAGCTCCGGGAAGACTAGAGACTTCAGATACGCAGTATTTT
clone size: few
V gene: TRBV10-1
D gene: .
J gene: TRBJ2-3

CDR3 protein: CASSLGTKEETQYF
CDR3 DNA: TGCGCCAGCAGCTTGGGAACCAAAGAAGAGACCCAGTACTTC
clone size: .
V gene: TRBV5-1
D gene: .
J gene: TRBJ2-5

CDR3 protein: CASSEQGFRTEAFF
CDR3 DNA: TGCGCCAGCTCCGAACAGGGCTTTCGGACCGAAGCTTTCTTT
clone size: .
V gene: TRBV5-1
D gene: .
J gene: TRBJ1-1

CDR3 protein: CASSLFGGPSNQPQHF
CDR3 DNA: TGTGCCAGCAGTTTATTTGGGGGGCCAAGCAATCAGCCCCAGCATTTT
clone size: few
V gene: TRBV28
D gene: .
J gene: TRBJ1-5

CDR3 protein: CASSPTRFLAKNIQYF
CDR3 DNA: TGTGCCAGCAGCCCGACTAGGTTTCTAGCCAAAAACATTCAGTACTTC
clone size: .
V gene: TRBV7-2
D gene: .
J gene: TRBJ2-4

CDR3 protein: CASSQGVLIFWGTEAFF
CDR3 DNA: TGCGCCAGCAGCCAAGGGGTCCTTATTTTCTGGGGCACTGAAGCTTTCTTT
clone size: .
V gene: TRBV4-1
D gene: .
J gene: TRBJ1-1

CDR3 protein: CSAPNDYEQFF
CDR3 DNA: TGCAGTGCTCCCAATGACTATGAGCAGTTCTTC
clone size: .
V gene: TRBV20-1
D gene: .
J gene: TRBJ2-1

CDR3 protein: CASSLLGSSYEQYF
CDR3 DNA: TGTGCCAGCAGTTTATTGGGGAGCTCCTACGAGCAGTACTTC
clone size: many
V gene: TRBV5-1
D gene: .
J gene: TRBJ2-7

CDR3 protein: CAILEEGRLGEQFF
CDR3 DNA: TGTGCCATACTTGAGGAGGGCCGGTTGGGTGAGCAGTTCTTC
clone size: many
V gene: TRBV10-3
D gene: .
J gene: TRBJ2-1

CDR3 protein: CSVALLGLAAEETQYF
CDR3 DNA: TGCAGCGTCGCACTATTGGGACTAGCGGCGGAGGAGACCCAGTACTTC
clone size: .
V gene: TRBV29-1
D gene: TRBD2
J gene: TRBJ2-5

CDR3 protein: CSAKQGGKETQYF
CDR3 DNA: TGCAGTGCTAAACAGGGAGGTAAAGAGACCCAGTACTTC
clone size: .
V gene: TRBV29-1
D gene: .
J gene: TRBJ2-5

CDR3 protein: CASSRGTAEQYF
CDR3 DNA: TGTGCCAGCAGCCGAGGGACAGCCGAGCAGTACTTC
clone size: .
V gene: TRBV3-1
D gene: TRBD1
J gene: TRBJ2-7

CDR3 protein: CRPHTNRGTGPIYEQYF
CDR3 DNA: TGCAGGCCCCATACAAACAGAGGGACAGGGCCAATCTACGAGCAGTACTTC
clone size: few
V gene: TRBV20-1
D gene: TRBD1
J gene: TRBJ2-7

CDR3 protein: CSAQAGASPFNTEAFF
CDR3 DNA: TGCAGTGCTCAAGCAGGCGCTTCCCCCTTTAACACTGAAGCTTTCTTT
clone size: .
V gene: TRBV20-1
D gene: .
J gene: TRBJ1-1

CDR3 protein: CASSPGAIYEQYF
CDR3 DNA: TGTGCCAGCAGTCCCGGGGCTATCTACGAGCAGTACTTC
clone size: .
V gene: TRBV6-2/TRBV6-3
D gene: .
J gene: TRBJ2-7

CDR3 protein: CASSLRSGLQPQHF
CDR3 DNA: TGTGCCAGCAGTTTAAGGTCAGGGCTTCAGCCCCAGCATTTT
clone size: few
V gene: TRBV27
D gene: .
J gene: TRBJ1-5

CDR3 protein: CASRDPHTTNEKLFF
CDR3 DNA: TGTGCCAGCAGAGACCCCCACACAACTAATGAAAAACTGTTTTTT
clone size: .
V gene: TRBV6-6
D gene: .
J gene: TRBJ1-4

CDR3 protein: CASSLSTGDQETQYF
CDR3 DNA: TGCGCCAGCAGCTTATCGACAGGGGATCAAGAGACCCAGTACTTC
clone size: .
V gene: TRBV7-3
D gene: TRBD1
J gene: TRBJ2-5

CDR3 protein: CASSLVRGRAGDTQYF
CDR3 DNA: TGTGCCAGCAGCTTAGTTCGCGGGAGGGCGGGGGATACGCAGTATTTT
clone size: .
V gene: TRBV7-2
D gene: TRBD2
J gene: TRBJ2-3

CDR3 protein: CGARGDPRITDTQYF
CDR3 DNA: TGCGGCGCTCGGGGAGATCCCCGGATCACAGATACGCAGTATTTT
clone size: .
V gene: TRBV29-1
D gene: .
J gene: TRBJ2-3

CDR3 protein: CASSLALGTETQYF
CDR3 DNA: TGTGCCAGCAGCTTAGCGCTCGGGACAGAGACCCAGTACTTC
clone size: .
V gene: TRBV7-2
D gene: .
J gene: TRBJ2-5

CDR3 protein: CAWSVIREQYF
CDR3 DNA: TGTGCCTGGAGTGTTATTCGGGAGCAGTACTTC
clone size: .
V gene: TRBV30
D gene: .
J gene: TRBJ2-7

CDR3 protein: CASSAEVAGDGQYF
CDR3 DNA: TGTGCCAGCAGCGCGGAGGTAGCGGGGGATGGGCAGTACTTC
clone size: .
V gene: TRBV7-2
D gene: TRBD2
J gene: TRBJ2-5

CDR3 protein: CASSLVGGGNTIYF
CDR3 DNA: TGCGCCAGCAGCTTGGTAGGGGGTGGAAACACCATATATTTT
clone size: .
V gene: TRBV5-1
D gene: .
J gene: TRBJ1-3